This entry lists 8 T cell receptor beta chains sequenced from one sample in a study of T-cell reconstitution after alpha-beta-depleted transplantation in children. Unique molecular identifiers were used in preparing the TCRbeta library. MiXCR, applied by TCRdb to the PCR reads, yields one record per CDR3 protein. Counted here are 95,000 to 120,000 distinct CDR3 sequences, roughly 6.1% occurring once; the ten biggest clones make up roughly 24%. The input for sequencing was PBMCs, mostly from graft donor cells, taken 360 days after TCRalphabeta/CD19-depleted stem cell transplant. All receptors come from a male patient aged 2-9 years who had a stem cell transplant for acute lymphoblastic leukemia, so the T cells may come from the graft donor.

This clonotype appeared a few times. CDR3 sequence reads: CASRVWGGLTGEAFF. The DNA for the CDR3 is TGTGCCAGCAGAGTTTGGGGGGGACTGACGGGGGAAGCTTTCTTT. The V and J genes are TRBV27 and TRBJ1-1, with D possibly matching TRBD1 (5 bases). Germline-derived CDR1 and CDR2 are MNHEY and SMNVEV (reference sequence). V was pared by 6 bases and J by 8 bases, with 22 bases between. The CDR3 consists of 15 residues.

This clonotype showed up just a few times. This rearrangement joins TRBV13 to TRBJ2-3, with TRBD2 as a possible D gene (6 bases). Per germline, CDR1 PRHDT and CDR2 FYEKMQ (reference sequence). The CDR3 contains 13 residues. Trimming pared 3 bases from V and 5 bases from J, leaving 9 bases between. CDR3 in DNA: TGTGCCAGCAGCTTGGCGGGAAAAGATACGCAGTATTTT. Amino acid sequence: CASSLAGKDTQYF.

The table lists this clonotype with many counts. The chain employs TRBV12-3 or TRBV12-4 and TRBJ1-2, with D perhaps TRBD1 (6 bases). There are 15 residues in the CDR3. Between the trimmed V and J ends, which lost 3 bases and 5 bases, there was a span of 16 bases. CDR3 amino acids: CASSFSRAGAYGYTF. The CDR3 bases are TGTGCCAGCAGTTTCAGTCGCGCGGGGGCATATGGCTACACCTTC.

This clonotype was counted ten times or more. This chain connects TRBV4-3 to TRBJ1-4, with 7 bases fitting TRBD1. J lost 12 bases, V lost 3 bases, and 7 bases had no gene match. Germline V gene sequence: CDR1 LGHNA, CDR2 YSLEER. The CDR3 has 13 residues. CDR3 in DNA: TGCGCCAGCAGCCATCGTCATGACAGGGAACTGTTTTTT. Translating gives CASSHRHDRELFF.

A few counts support this clonotype. The J gene is TRBJ1-3, the V gene TRBV12-3 or TRBV12-4; a possible D gene is TRBD1 (6 bases). Trimming pared 2 bases from V and 2 bases from J, leaving 13 bases between. The CDR3 has 16 amino acids. The CDR3 region is CASSLRRGLAGNTIYF. For the CDR3, the DNA is TGTGCCAGCAGTTTACGCAGGGGCCTCGCTGGAAACACCATATATTTT.

The table lists this clonotype with many counts. This rearrangement joins TRBV4-3 to TRBJ2-4, with 11 nucleotides matching TRBD2. The V gene's germline CDR1 is LGHNA and CDR2 YSLEER. The CDR3 has 17 amino acids. Losses at the gene ends were 1 base for V and 0 bases for J; bases not matched to a gene: 2. CDR3 in amino acids: CASSQGLAGLAKNIQYF. The CDR3 nucleotides are TGCGCCAGCAGCCAAGGACTAGCGGGGTTAGCCAAAAACATTCAGTACTTC.

In its sample, this clonotype was seen many times. The V and J genes are TRBV14 and TRBJ2-3, with D possibly matching TRBD2 (7 bases). The CDR3 is 14 amino acids. Trimming removed 4 bases from V and 6 bases from J, with 14 bases in between. Germline V gives CDR1 SGHDN, CDR2 FVKESK. In DNA, the CDR3 is TGTGCCAGCAGCCCGGGGGGCTGGGGGGATACGCAGTATTTT. Translated, it gives CASSPGGWGDTQYF. The full variable domain, its missing parts supplied by reference TRBV14 and TRBJ2-3, is EAGVTQFPSHSVIEKGQTVTLRCDPISGHDNLYWYRRVMGKEIKFLLHFVKESKQDESGMPNNRFLAERTGGTYSTLKVQPAELEDSGVYFCASSPGGWGDTQYFGPGTRLTVL.

V is TRBV28 and J is TRBJ2-7, with D hard to call. V shed 2 bases and J shed 3 bases, with 8 bases lying between them. This CDR3 is 13 amino acids long. CDR1 and CDR2 from the germline V gene are MDHEN and SYDVKM. DNA of the CDR3: TGTGCCAGCAGTTTAGGGGTCGGCTACGAGCAGTACTTC. Residues: CASSLGVGYEQYF.